This T cell receptor (beta chain) was found in a study of T cells in Graves' hyperthyroidism and ophthalmopathy. Findings and caveats of the study: Most expanded thyroid clonotypes above 0.001 recurred in blood. Ophthalmopathy and stable hyperthyroidism were told apart by a 13 V-J model.

The CDR3 loop spans 14 amino acids. V lost 4 bases to trimming and J lost 0 bases, with 7 bases between them. Germline values: CDR1 SGHRS, CDR2 YFSETQ. This clonotype was observed a handful of times. Its specificity is not known. Patients affected by ophthalmopathy presented a Clinical Activity Score of at least 3, a NOSPECS grade of at least 4, and disease duration below 3 months. RNA transcripts served as the template for amplifying TCR beta CDR3 regions. Researchers ran a first-round RT-PCR on the TCR CDR3 using the HTBI primer set. TCRdb reprocessed the multiplex PCR reads with MiXCR, giving one entry per CDR3 protein. The sample yields over 500,000 distinct CDR3 sequences, about 16% seen once.

The sequence derives from a woman aged 25-40 years with Graves' ophthalmopathy. Sequences were obtained from blood. The chain recombines TRBV5-1 with TRBJ1-4, with D hard to call. The CDR3 protein is CASSREPTNEKLFF. The CDR3 region has the DNA TGCGCCAGCAGCAGGGAACCAACTAATGAAAAACTGTTTTTT.